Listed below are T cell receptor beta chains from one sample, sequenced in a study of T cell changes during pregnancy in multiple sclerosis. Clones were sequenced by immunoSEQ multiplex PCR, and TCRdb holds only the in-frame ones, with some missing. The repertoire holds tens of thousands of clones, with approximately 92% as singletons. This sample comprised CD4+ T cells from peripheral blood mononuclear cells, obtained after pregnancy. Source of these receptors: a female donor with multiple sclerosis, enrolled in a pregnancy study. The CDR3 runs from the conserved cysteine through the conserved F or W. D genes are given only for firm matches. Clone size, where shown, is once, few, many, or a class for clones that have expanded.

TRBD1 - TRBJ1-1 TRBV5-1 TGCGCCAGCAGTTATTACGGACAGGGGAACACTGAAGCTTTCTTT CASSYYGQGNTEAFF
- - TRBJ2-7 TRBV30 TGTGCCTGGAGCCAGGGTTTCCACGAGCAGTACTTC CAWSQGFHEQYF
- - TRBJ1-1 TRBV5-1 TGCGCCAGCAGCTTGATCGTAAGCAACACTGAAGCTTTCTTT CASSLIVSNTEAFF
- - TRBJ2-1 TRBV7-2 TGTGCCAGCAGCTTAGGGGGGCTTGGTTGGGTCTTC CASSLGGLGWVF
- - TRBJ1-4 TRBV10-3 TGTGCCATCACCCCGGGGGTTGGTGAAAAACTGTTTTTT CAITPGVGEKLFF
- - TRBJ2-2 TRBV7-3 TGTGCCAGCAGTTTCGGACAGTTGGCCGGGGAGCTGTTTTTT CASSFGQLAGELFF
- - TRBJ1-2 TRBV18 TGTGCCAGCTCACCGGGCCAGGCTCAGGGCTACACCTTC CASSPGQAQGYTF
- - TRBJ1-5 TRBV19 TGTGCCAGTAGTTTGGTGGGCAGTTTCAATCAGCCCCAGCATTTT CASSLVGSFNQPQHF
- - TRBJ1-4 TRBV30 TGTGCCTGGAGACAGGGACGTGAAAAACTGTTTTTT CAWRQGREKLFF
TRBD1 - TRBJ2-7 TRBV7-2 TGTGCCAGCAGCCTGACAGGGCCAAGGGACGAGCAGTACTTC CASSLTGPRDEQYF
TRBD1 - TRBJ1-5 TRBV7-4 TGTGCCAGCAGCTCCCGGGACAGGGTGTTCAATAGCAATCAGCCCCAGCATTTT CASSSRDRVFNSNQPQHF
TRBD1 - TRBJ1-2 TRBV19 TGTGCCAGCAGGGGAGGACAGGGATTCTATGGCTACACCTTC CASRGGQGFYGYTF
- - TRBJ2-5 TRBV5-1 TGCGCCAGCAGCCCTGGCGACCGGGGGAGACAAGAGACCCAGTACTTC CASSPGDRGRQETQYF
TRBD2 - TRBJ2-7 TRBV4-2 TGTGCCAGCAGCCAGGGCCCTAGCGGGAACTACGAGCAGTACTTC CASSQGPSGNYEQYF
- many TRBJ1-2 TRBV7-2 TGTGCCAGCAGCTTAGAGACAGGATACTCGGATGGCTACACCTTC CASSLETGYSDGYTF
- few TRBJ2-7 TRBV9 TGTGCCAGCAGCGTAGAGACAGGCTACGAGCAGTACTTC CASSVETGYEQYF
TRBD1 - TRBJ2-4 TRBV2 TGTGCCTCCTACAGGGGGAACATTCAGTACTTC CASYRGNIQYF
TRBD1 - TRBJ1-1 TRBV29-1 TGCAGCGCCTCCCACAGGGGTGGAAACACTGAAGCTTTCTTT CSASHRGGNTEAFF
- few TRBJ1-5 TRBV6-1 TGTGCCAGCAGTGAACGGGGAAATCAGCCCCAGCATTTT CASSERGNQPQHF
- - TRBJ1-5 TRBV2 TGTGCCAGCAGTGTCCTCGGGGGGCCCCAGCATTTT CASSVLGGPQHF
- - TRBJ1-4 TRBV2 TGTGCCAGCACTACGCGCTTTGCAACTAATGAAAAACTGTTTTTT CASTTRFATNEKLFF
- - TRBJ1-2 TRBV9 TGTGCCAGCAGCGTAACAGGGATAACTTCAACTGGCTACACCTTC CASSVTGITSTGYTF
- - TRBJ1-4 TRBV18 TGTGCCAGCTCACCCACAGGGAAGGCAACTAATGAAAAACTGTTTTTT CASSPTGKATNEKLFF
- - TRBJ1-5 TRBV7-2 TGTGCCAGCAGAGCCCATAATAGCAATCAGCCCCAGCATTTT CASRAHNSNQPQHF
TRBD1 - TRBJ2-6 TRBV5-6 TGTGCCAGCAGCCCGGGACAGTCTTTCTCTGGGGCCAACGTCCTGACTTTC CASSPGQSFSGANVLTF
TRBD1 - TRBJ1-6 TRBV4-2 TGTGCCAGCAGCCAAGAAACAGGGGTTAATTCACCCCTCCACTTT CASSQETGVNSPLHF
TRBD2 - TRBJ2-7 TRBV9 TGTGCCAGCAGCCGATCTAGCGGGGGGCCCTTAAGCTCCTACGAGCAGTACTTC CASSRSSGGPLSSYEQYF
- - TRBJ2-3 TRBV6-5 TGTGCCAGCAGTTCCCCTGAGGGCAGGCCCGATACGCAGTATTTT CASSSPEGRPDTQYF
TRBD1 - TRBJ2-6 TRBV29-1 TGCAGCGTTGATCAGGGGGCGAGCTCTGGGGCCAACGTCCTGACTTTC CSVDQGASSGANVLTF
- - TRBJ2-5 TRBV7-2 TGTGCCAGCAGCTTAGACCTGGTCGGGGGAGAGACCCAGTACTTC CASSLDLVGGETQYF
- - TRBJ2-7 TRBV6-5 TGTGCCAGCAGTTACTCCCGCTCGGCTCCTATCACAGACTTC CASSYSRSAPITDF
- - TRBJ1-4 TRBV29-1 TGCAGCGTTGAAAGGGGCGGAGAAAAACTGTTTTTT CSVERGGEKLFF
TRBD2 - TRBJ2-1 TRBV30 TGTGCCTGGAGGTTGATGGGAGCGGGGATACAGTTCTTC CAWRLMGAGIQFF
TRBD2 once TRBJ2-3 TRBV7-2 TGTGCCAGCAGCCTCCAACCGCTAGCGGGGGGCGCCACAGATACGCAGTATTTT CASSLQPLAGGATDTQYF
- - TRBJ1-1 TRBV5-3 TGTGCCAGAAGCTTTTCGGAGCAGGGGATTCGTGTAGGCACTGAAGCTTTCTTT CARSFSEQGIRVGTEAFF
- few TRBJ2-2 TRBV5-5 TGTGCCAGCAGGACAGGAGCGAACACCGGGGAGCTGTTTTTT CASRTGANTGELFF
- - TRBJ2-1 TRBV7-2 TGTGCCAGCAGCTACCACCGGGGGGCTGGGAATGAGCAGTTCTTC CASSYHRGAGNEQFF
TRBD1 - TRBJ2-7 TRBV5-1 TGCGCCAGCAGCTTTACAGGGGTCTCCTACGAGCAGTACTTC CASSFTGVSYEQYF
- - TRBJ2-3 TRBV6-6 TGTGCCAGCAGTCAGCGGACGGCGCGCGCGTCAGATACGCAGTATTTT CASSQRTARASDTQYF
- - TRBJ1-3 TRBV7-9 TGTGCCAGCAGCCCCGGGTTTTCTAGCAACACCATATATTTT CASSPGFSSNTIYF
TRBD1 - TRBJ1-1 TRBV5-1 TGCGCCAGCAGCTTGGGGGAAATACAGGGGGAGGGCGTAAAAGCTTTCTTT CASSLGEIQGEGVKAFF
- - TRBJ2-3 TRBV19 TGTGCCAGTAGTATTGGCAGAGGGTCGACAGATACGCAGTATTTT CASSIGRGSTDTQYF
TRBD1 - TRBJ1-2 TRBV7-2 TGTGCCAGCAGCTACGGTACAGGGGGCCGTGGCTACACCTTC CASSYGTGGRGYTF
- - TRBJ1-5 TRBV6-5 TGTGCCAGCAGTTACGGGAGGGCCCCGGGCAATCAGCCCCAGCATTTT CASSYGRAPGNQPQHF
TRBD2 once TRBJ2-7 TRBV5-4 TGTGCCAGCAGCTCGGGCGGGGGGTCCTCATTATACGAGCAGTACTTC CASSSGGGSSLYEQYF
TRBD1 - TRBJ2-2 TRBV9 TGTGCCAGCAGCGTAGTTGCAGGGGGAACGGGCACCGGGGAGCTGTTTTTT CASSVVAGGTGTGELFF
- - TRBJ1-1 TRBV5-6 TGTGCCAGCATTGGGTGGCGTCGGGACACTGAAGCTTTCTTT CASIGWRRDTEAFF
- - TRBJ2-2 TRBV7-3 TGTGCCAGCAGCCGAGGGGGCACCGGGGAGCTGTTTTTT CASSRGGTGELFF
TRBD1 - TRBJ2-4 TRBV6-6 TGTGCCAGCTGGGACAGGGCCTTAGCCAAAAACATTCAGTACTTC CASWDRALAKNIQYF
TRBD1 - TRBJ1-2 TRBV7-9 TGTGCCAGCAGCTTAGATTGGACAGGGAACTATGGCTACACCTTC CASSLDWTGNYGYTF
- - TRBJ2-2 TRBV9 TGTGCCAGCAGCGGACTGACAGAGACCGGGGAGCTGTTTTTT CASSGLTETGELFF
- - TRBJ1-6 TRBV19 TGTGCCAGTAGTCCCCTATTAATGAGGGATAATTCACCCCTCCACTTT CASSPLLMRDNSPLHF
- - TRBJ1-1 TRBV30 TGTGCCTGGAGTGCCCATACAGGCCGCACTGAAGCTTTCTTT CAWSAHTGRTEAFF
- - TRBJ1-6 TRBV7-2 TGTGCCAGCAGCCTAGCCAACCTAAATTCACCCCTCCACTTT CASSLANLNSPLHF